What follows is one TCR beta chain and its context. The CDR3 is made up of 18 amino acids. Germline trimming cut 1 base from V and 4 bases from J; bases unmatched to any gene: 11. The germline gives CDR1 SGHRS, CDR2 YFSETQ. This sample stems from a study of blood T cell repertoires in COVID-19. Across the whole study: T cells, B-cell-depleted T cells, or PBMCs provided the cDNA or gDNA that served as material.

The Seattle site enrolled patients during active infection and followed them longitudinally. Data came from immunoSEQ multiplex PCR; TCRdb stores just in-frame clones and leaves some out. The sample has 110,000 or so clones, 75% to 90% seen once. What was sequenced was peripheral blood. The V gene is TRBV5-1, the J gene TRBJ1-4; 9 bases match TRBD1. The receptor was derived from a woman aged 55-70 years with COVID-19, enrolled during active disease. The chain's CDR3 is CASSLPGQGGRGNEKLFF. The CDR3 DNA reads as TGCGCCAGCAGCTTGCCGGGACAGGGCGGCAGGGGTAATGAAAAACTGTTTTTT.